This T cell receptor (beta chain) emerged from a study of CD8 T cells in Susac syndrome. The CD8+ and CD4+ T cells were isolated magnetically using a negative isolation approach, whereas the TEMRA cells were enriched by FACS. Trimming removed 6 bases from V and 0 bases from J, with 13 bases in between. CDR3 length equals 15 residues. RNA was extracted with the RNeasy kit, and a quantity of roughly 0.5 to 1 ug was reverse transcribed using random hexamers. It was immunoSEQ multiplex PCR that amplified TCR beta CDR3 across 54 Vbeta and 13 Jbeta. TCRdb itself ran the immunoSEQ multiplex PCR reads through MiXCR, one entry per CDR3 protein. The profile shows tens of thousands of distinct CDR3 sequences, around 94% of them singletons.

The chain links TRBV12-3 or TRBV12-4 to TRBJ2-3; possible D gene TRBD1, 6 bases. The TCR sequence derives from a human donor in good health. The sample comprised CD8+ T cells from PBMCs. The DNA of the CDR3 is TGTGCCAGCAGCTCTAGGACAGACAGCACAGATACGCAGTATTTT. It encodes CASSSRTDSTDTQYF.